This T cell receptor (beta chain) was identified in a study of blood T cell repertoires in COVID-19. Study summary: Both acute and convalescent COVID-19 samples were obtained from the United States, Italy and Spain. T cells, B-cell-depleted T cells, or PBMCs supplied cDNA or gDNA.

CDR3 length: 17 amino acids. Germline V gene sequence: CDR1 SGHNT, CDR2 YYREEE (reference sequence). V shed 3 bases and J shed 0 bases, with 16 bases lying between them. Methods used by the authors: From reference gene primer amplification, estimates of nucleated cell counts were derived. Assay used: immunoSEQ multiplex PCR; TCRdb lists only in-frame clones, some missing. V and J calls and clone size are as listed in that table; D and trimming were resolved from the DNA. The sample carries fewer than 60,000 clones, 75% to 90% recorded once. Sequencing input: peripheral blood. The TCR originated in a human donor with acute or convalescent COVID-19. The donor label of this sample is uncertain. The chain has TRBV5-4 and TRBJ1-5, with TRBD1 as a possible D gene (6 bases). The DNA for the CDR3 is TGTGCCAGCAGCTGTATCTGGGACACAGATAGCAATCAGCCCCAGCATTTT. This encodes CASSCIWDTDSNQPQHF.